The 19 T cell receptor beta chains below come from one sample, sequenced in a study of identical twins. A single record per CDR3 protein comes from TCRdb applying MiXCR to the 5' RACE reads. In the table there are 510,000 or so distinct CDR3 sequences, roughly 15% of which are singletons. These data also featured in a second study, about yellow fever vaccine responses in identical twins.

Material: CD4+ T cells sorted from blood. The receptors come from a woman between 18 and 30 years old in good health.

This clonotype was seen more than once but under ten times. V usage is TRBV12-3 or TRBV12-4 and J usage is TRBJ2-3, with 8 bases fitting TRBD2. V lost 8 bases and J lost 8; bases outside the gene matches: 21. CDR3 length: 17 amino acids. The CDR3: CASHPGRGGGKMGTQYF. DNA of the CDR3: TGTGCCAGCCACCCCGGGCGGGGCGGGGGGAAAATGGGTACGCAGTATTTT.

This clonotype has more than one count but fewer than ten. The chain links TRBV10-3 to TRBJ2-1; D possibly matches TRBD1 or TRBD2 (5 bases each). Per germline, CDR1 ENHRY and CDR2 SYGVKD. V lost 4 bases, J lost 0 bases, and 10 bases lay in between. CDR3 length: 15 residues. Here the CDR3 DNA reads TGTGCCATCAGTGGGGGGTTGGGCTCCTACAATGAGCAGTTCTTC. It specifies CAISGGLGSYNEQFF.

Only a few counts were recorded for this clonotype. The J gene is TRBJ1-3, the V gene TRBV29-1; TRBD1 might be the D (5 bases). V lost 1 base and J lost 4, with 11 bases in between. CDR3 size: 14 residues. Germline loops: CDR1 SQVTM, CDR2 ANQGSEA. CDR3 DNA sequence: TGCAGCGTTGAAGGACAGCCAGCCGGAAACACCATATATTTT. Translating it yields CSVEGQPAGNTIYF.

The V and J genes are TRBV3-1 and TRBJ1-6; TRBD1 is a possible D gene (6 bases). Between the trimmed V and J ends, which lost 5 bases and 9 bases, there was a span of 11 bases. Germline values: CDR1 LGHDT, CDR2 YNNKEL (reference sequence). The CDR3 spans 13 residues. As DNA, the CDR3 is TGTGCCAGCAGCGTGGGACAAATTTCACCCCTCCACTTT. Protein: CASSVGQISPLHF.

This clonotype came up a few times. DNA for the CDR3: TGTGCCATCAACACAGGGGGCACTGAAGCTTTCTTT. Protein product: CAINTGGTEAFF. The rearrangement links TRBV10-3 to TRBJ1-1, with 8 bases identical to TRBD1. Germline V lookup: CDR1 ENHRY, CDR2 SYGVKD. The CDR3 extends over 12 amino acids. V was pared by 7 bases and J by 4 bases, with 2 bases of the junction left unmatched.

The chain combines TRBV2 with TRBJ2-7; D possibly corresponds to TRBD2 (6 bases). V dropped 3 bases and J dropped 2 bases, with 14 bases sitting between them. Germline CDR1 and CDR2: SNHLY and FYNNEI. The CDR3 sequence is 15 residues long. Written as DNA, the CDR3 is TGTGCCAGCAGTGAGGTTGGCGGGGCGACCTACGAGCAGTACGTC. Encoded protein: CASSEVGGATYEQYV.

The chain combines TRBV29-1 with TRBJ2-5, with TRBD2 as a possible D gene (6 bases). This CDR3 is built from 12 residues. Germline CDR1 and CDR2: SQVTM and ANQGSEA. Trimming stripped 6 bases from V and 5 bases from J, with 13 bases between. The CDR3 DNA sequence: TGCAGCGTCCACACTGGGGGGGAGACCCAGTACTTC. Its protein is CSVHTGGETQYF.

This clonotype was counted ten times or more. V gene TRBV7-9 combines with J gene TRBJ1-2; maybe TRBD1 (6 bases). Germline lookup yields CDR1 SEHNR and CDR2 FQNEAQ (reference sequence). This CDR3 contains 14 residues. The germline V and J ends were trimmed by 5 bases and 1 base, with 11 bases remaining between them. The CDR3 coding sequence is TGTGCCAGCAGCATACAGGGTGGTAACTATGGCTACACCTTC. It translates to CASSIQGGNYGYTF.

V usage is TRBV5-5 and J usage is TRBJ1-4; D is unclear. V gave up 4 bases and J gave up 4 bases, with 20 bases separating them. The CDR3 consists of 17 residues. Germline CDR1 SGHKS, CDR2 YYEKEE (reference sequence). The CDR3 sequence is CASSLFASVIFNEKLFF. In DNA, the CDR3 is TGTGCCAGCAGCCTGTTCGCGTCAGTCATCTTTAATGAAAAACTGTTTTTT.

The gene calls are TRBV2 and TRBJ2-7, with 8 bases lining up with TRBD1. The CDR3 contains 13 residues. J lost 2 bases, V lost 10 bases, and 7 bases had no gene match. Germline V gives CDR1 SNHLY, CDR2 FYNNEI. CDR3 nucleotides: TGTGCCATCACCGGGACAGGCACCTACGAGCAGTACGTC. It codes for CAITGTGTYEQYV.

V is TRBV9 and J is TRBJ2-7; maybe TRBD2 (5 bases). V lost 5 bases to trimming and J lost 5 bases, with 17 bases between them. The CDR3 has 14 residues. Germline V gene sequence: CDR1 SGDLS, CDR2 YYNGEE. This CDR3 reads CASSFTRKSHEQYF. The CDR3 DNA reads as TGTGCCAGCAGTTTCACTAGAAAATCCCACGAGCAGTACTTC.

This clonotype was detected only a few times. The genes are TRBV28 and TRBJ2-5; a weak D match, TRBD2 (6 bases). Germline V gives CDR1 MDHEN, CDR2 SYDVKM. The length of the CDR3 is 16 residues. The germline V and J ends were trimmed by 2 bases and 4 bases, with 17 bases remaining between them. CDR3 sequence: CASSLRDSGATETQYF. DNA of the CDR3: TGTGCCAGCAGTTTAAGGGACTCTGGGGCTACAGAGACCCAGTACTTC.

This clonotype was detected only a few times. The V gene is TRBV2, the J gene TRBJ2-1; D remains ambiguous. The CDR3 has 13 residues. Trimming removed 3 bases from V and 5 bases from J, with 8 bases in between. Germline loops: CDR1 SNHLY, CDR2 FYNNEI. This CDR3 reads CASSDFADNEQFF. CDR3 sequence (DNA): TGTGCCAGCAGTGATTTCGCAGACAATGAGCAGTTCTTC.

This sequence joins TRBV28 and TRBJ2-2; perhaps TRBD2 as D (5 bases). CDR1 and CDR2 from the germline V gene are MDHEN and SYDVKM. The V and J ends lost 6 bases and 5 bases respectively, with 16 bases between them. The CDR3 sequence is 15 residues long. CDR3 sequence (DNA): TGTGCCAGCAGCCCTCCTTCCCCGGGGACCGGGGAGCTGTTTTTT. Amino acid sequence: CASSPPSPGTGELFF.

The CDR3 bases are TGTGCCACCAGTGCTCCAGAGAGATACAATGAGCAGTTCTTC. This gives the protein CATSAPERYNEQFF. The chain combines TRBV24-1 with TRBJ2-1; D unclear. The CDR3 is 14 amino acids. V dropped 5 bases and J dropped 4 bases, with 11 bases sitting between them. Per germline, CDR1 KGHDR and CDR2 SFDVKD.

The V and J genes are TRBV5-1 and TRBJ2-2; TRBD2 is a possible D gene (6 bases). Trimming pared 4 bases from V and 4 bases from J, leaving 20 bases between. Looked up from germline, CDR1 is SGHRS and CDR2 is YFSETQ. CDR3 length equals 17 residues. The DNA of the CDR3 is TGCGCCAGCAGCCTGACCTTACTAGGGCGGGGCACCGGGGAGCTGTTTTTT. This sequence encodes CASSLTLLGRGTGELFF.

This clonotype was counted between two and nine times. This chain joins TRBV7-6 and TRBJ2-5; 9 bases agree with TRBD2. The CDR3 is made up of 19 amino acids. V trimming: 1 base; J trimming: 1 base; junction bases outside the gene matches: 13. Germline V gives CDR1 SGHVS, CDR2 FNYEAQ. CDR3 in DNA: TGTGCCAGCAGCTTAGTGGGTGCGGGGACTAGCAGTTCCCAAGAGACCCAGTACTTC. It codes for CASSLVGAGTSSSQETQYF.

The chain uses TRBV11-2 and TRBJ2-5; TRBD2 might be the D (6 bases). The CDR3 is 15 amino acids. V was trimmed by 5 bases and J by 2 bases, leaving 15 bases between them. The germline CDR1 and CDR2 sequences are SGHAT and FQNNGV. This chain's CDR3 is CASSRWGGVQETQYF. In nucleotides, the CDR3 is TGTGCCAGCAGCCGGTGGGGCGGGGTTCAAGAGACCCAGTACTTC.

J is TRBJ2-1 and V is TRBV5-1; D might be TRBD2 (6 bases). CDR3 length: 15 amino acids. Per the germline V gene, CDR1 is SGHRS and CDR2 is YFSETQ. With 4 bases removed from V and 7 bases from J, the gap between germline ends came to 18 bases. The CDR3 here is CASSLQIGTSNEQFF. The CDR3 DNA sequence: TGCGCCAGCAGCCTCCAGATTGGGACTTCGAATGAGCAGTTCTTC. The full variable domain, in which reference TRBV5-1 and TRBJ2-1 provide the parts outside the CDR3, is KAGVTQTPRYLIKTRGQQVTLSCSPISGHRSVSWYQQTPGQGLQFLFEYFSETQRNKGNFPGRFSGRQFSNSRSEMNVSTLELGDSALYLCASSLQIGTSNEQFFGPGTRLTVL.